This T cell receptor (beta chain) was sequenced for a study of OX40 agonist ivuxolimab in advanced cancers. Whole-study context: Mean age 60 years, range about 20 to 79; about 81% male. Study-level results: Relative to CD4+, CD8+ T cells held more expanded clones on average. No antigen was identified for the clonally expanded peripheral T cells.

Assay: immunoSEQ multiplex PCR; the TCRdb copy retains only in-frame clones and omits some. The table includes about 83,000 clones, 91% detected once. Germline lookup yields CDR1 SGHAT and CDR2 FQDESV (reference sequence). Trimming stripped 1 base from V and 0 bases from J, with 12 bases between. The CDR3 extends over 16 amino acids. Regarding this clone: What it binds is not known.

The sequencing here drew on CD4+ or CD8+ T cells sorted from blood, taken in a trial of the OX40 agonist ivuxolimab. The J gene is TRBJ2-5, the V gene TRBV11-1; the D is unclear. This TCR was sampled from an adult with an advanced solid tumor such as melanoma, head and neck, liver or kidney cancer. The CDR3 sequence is CASSLGWGTYQETQYF. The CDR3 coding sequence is TGTGCCAGCAGCTTAGGCTGGGGTACGTACCAAGAGACCCAGTACTTC. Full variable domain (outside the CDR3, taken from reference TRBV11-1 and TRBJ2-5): EAEVAQSPRYKITEKSQAVAFWCDPISGHATLYWYRQILGQGPELLVQFQDESVVDDSQLPKDRFSAERLKGVDSTLKIQPAELGDSAMYLCASSLGWGTYQETQYFGPGTRLLVL.